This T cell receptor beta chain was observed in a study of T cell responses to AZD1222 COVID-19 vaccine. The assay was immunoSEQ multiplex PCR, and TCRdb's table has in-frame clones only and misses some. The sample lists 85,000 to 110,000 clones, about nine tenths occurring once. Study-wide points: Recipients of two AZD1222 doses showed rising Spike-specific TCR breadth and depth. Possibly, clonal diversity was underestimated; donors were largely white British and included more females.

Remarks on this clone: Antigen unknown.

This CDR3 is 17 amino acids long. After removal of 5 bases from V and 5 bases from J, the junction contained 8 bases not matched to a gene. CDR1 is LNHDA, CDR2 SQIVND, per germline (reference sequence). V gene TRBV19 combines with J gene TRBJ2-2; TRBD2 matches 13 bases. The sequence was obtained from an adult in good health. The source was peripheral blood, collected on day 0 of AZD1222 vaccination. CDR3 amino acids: CASSSRTSGGGTGELFF. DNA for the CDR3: TGTGCCAGTAGTTCAAGGACTAGCGGGGGCGGTACCGGGGAGCTGTTTTTT.